Given below is one T cell receptor (beta chain) in context. No antigen is known for it. No qualities accompany the bases; no much larger clone lies one base away. TCR cDNA was synthesized by 5'RACE template switching, which introduced a universal primer site and unique molecular identifiers. Priming of cDNA synthesis was performed from both the TCR alpha and TCR beta constant segments. Libraries were amplified in two PCR steps, with sample barcodes and sequencing adapters added in the second step. Sequencing of the libraries was done on either Illumina HiSeq 2500 (2x100 bp) or NovaSeq (2x150 bp). The study's own analysis went as follows. MIGEC handled demultiplexing of reads and collapsing into UMI consensus sequences, while MiXCR performed V(D)J alignment. Using edgeR on replicate PBMC samples, clonotypes were called vaccine-responding if FDR was below 0.01 and the log2 fold change was above 5 up to day 15. Each bulk clonotype was labeled CD4 or CD8 based on which sequenced repertoire, CD4 or CD8, contained the clonotype at higher abundance. The public reads were run again by TCRdb, first through fastp at Q25 and then through MiXCR, and only productive beta chains were kept. Merged by CDR3 protein, the rows form single entries marked with the most common genes and DNA. The V and J calls were not made by the authors but by TCRdb's processing. Recorded for this sample are 150,000 to 200,000 distinct CDR3 sequences; approximately 6% of them occurred a single time. The ten largest clones add up to roughly 3% of the sample.

These data come from a study of T cells after yellow fever vaccination (dated by TCRdb to between 2018 and 2021). In terms of the full investigation: Libraries from fractions with low cell numbers were prepared with the SMART-Seq v4 Ultra Low Input RNA kit. To follow T-cell clones before and after both primary and booster YFV17D yellow fever vaccination, bulk TCR alpha and beta repertoires underwent longitudinal sequencing. The cohort comprised two healthy male donors, one aged 18 to 30 and one aged 30 to 40 years. Bulk PBMC replicates and cell subsets were isolated from blood drawn at multiple timepoints before and after both primary and secondary immunization. What the authors observed across the whole study: Compared with the primary T-cell response, the secondary T-cell response was weaker but faster, peaking on day 5 rather than day 15. After the booster, most of the clones that had expanded following primary vaccination were detected again (96% of CD4 and roughly 90% of CD8), which suggests that memory was broadly maintained. Only a couple of donors were included in the study, so the extent to which the findings can be generalized is limited. A small fraction of clonotypes appeared in both the CD4 and CD8 compartments, likely as a result of convergent recombination. FACS-sorted repertoires could contain abundant contaminating clonotypes from the bulk population, so computational filtering was required.

Trimming at the junction amounts to 6 bases on V and 5 bases on J, and the germline ends lie 13 bases apart. Its CDR3 holds 13 amino acids, cysteine through phenylalanine. Just the 39-base CDR3 DNA is kept, in frame starting at base 1. As encoded in the germline V gene, CDR1 is KGHSH while CDR2 is LQKENI. Per the publication, the treatment or condition label means: live attenuated yellow fever vaccine strain. A standard Ficoll-Paque protocol was used to isolate PBMCs from peripheral blood. CD4 and CD8 T-cell fractions were isolated with Dynabeads CD4 and CD8 positive selection kits. RNA was extracted with TriZol from bulk PBMCs, CD4 and CD8 fractions, and dextramer-positive and dextramer-negative fractions.

The sample was CD4+ T cells sorted from PBMCs, taken on the day of the first yellow fever vaccination. This receptor was taken from a young man who received the YFV17D yellow fever vaccine. The rearrangement joined TRBV18 to TRBJ2-5, with TRBD1 tentatively as D gene (6 bases match). The DNA sequence follows: TGTGCCAGCTCGCGCCGGGACACTGAGACCCAGTACTTC. Translated, it gives CASSRRDTETQYF.